This T cell receptor beta chain was observed in a study of blood T cells in healthy people across ages. Study-level points and caveats: It was not known whether donors were CMV positive (a possible confounder of expanded clonotype changes).

About this clonotype: Its antigen remains unidentified.

Peripheral blood, about 9.3 milliliters per donor, was collected. RNA extraction gave at least 5.5 micrograms of total RNA per sample. Alongside a J-beta primer mix, a sample-barcoded 5' primer served in a second PCR lasting 7 to 11 cycles. Every sample gave at least 3 million paired-end reads containing CDR3. MiXCR, run by TCRdb on the 5' RACE reads, gives a single entry per CDR3 protein. The table has roughly 900,000 distinct CDR3 sequences, around 46% seen once. V trimming: 0 bases; J trimming: 6 bases; junction bases outside the gene matches: 13. The germline V gene has CDR1 DFQATT and CDR2 SNEGSKA (reference sequence). The CDR3 has 16 residues.

This rearrangement joins TRBV20-1 to TRBJ1-2, with TRBD1 matching 7 bases. The sequenced material came from blood. The clonotype was recovered from a young man in good health. This CDR3 reads CSARDPRDRPKHGYTF. As DNA, the CDR3 is TGCAGTGCTAGAGACCCGCGGGACAGACCTAAACATGGCTACACCTTC.